Below, 20 T cell receptor beta chains from the same sample are listed, as sequenced in a study of blood T cell repertoires in COVID-19. The method was immunoSEQ multiplex PCR; TCRdb's version includes in-frame clones alone and lacks a portion of them. The data contain about 180,000 clones, 70% to 90% of them singletons. The sample comprised peripheral blood. These TCRs come from a man in his fifties or sixties with active or convalescent COVID-19.

The CDR3 DNA is TGTGCCAGCAGCCCCGGGACTTCTAATACAGATACGCAGTATTTT. It is translated as CASSPGTSNTDTQYF. V gene TRBV11-3 combines with J gene TRBJ2-3; D may be TRBD2 (6 bases). Germline V CDR1 and CDR2: SGHNT, YENEEA. The V gene lost 5 bases and the J gene lost 3 bases, with 15 bases spanning the gap. The CDR3 covers 15 residues.

The J gene is TRBJ1-6, the V gene TRBV9; possibly TRBD1 for D (5 bases). Germline V lookup: CDR1 SGDLS, CDR2 YYNGEE. This CDR3 comprises 15 residues. Deletions cut 2 bases from V and 6 bases from J, with 12 bases between. CDR3 coding DNA: TGTGCCAGCAGCGTGGACGGACAACTTAATTCACCCCTCCACTTT. Amino acid sequence: CASSVDGQLNSPLHF.

The chain recombines TRBV3-1 (or the pseudogene TRBV3-2) with TRBJ1-1; 9 bases match TRBD1. This CDR3 spans 13 amino acids. Trimming cost V 0 bases and J 11 bases; bases outside gene matches: 4. Germline V gives CDR1 LGHDT, CDR2 YNNKEL (reference sequence). The CDR3 nucleotides are TGTGCCAGCAGCCAAGATGACAGGGGGAGGGCTTTCTTT. It codes for CASSQDDRGRAFF.

The V and J genes are TRBV20-1 and TRBJ1-2; 9 bases line up with TRBD1. Germline CDR1 and CDR2: DFQATT and SNEGSKA (reference sequence). Germline trimming cut 3 bases from V and 0 bases from J; bases unmatched to any gene: 5. This CDR3 is 15 amino acids long. CDR3 loop: CSASGDRVSNYGYTF. The CDR3 DNA reads TGCAGTGCTAGTGGGGACAGGGTATCTAACTATGGCTACACCTTC.

V and J are TRBV19 and TRBJ1-2; TRBD1 matches at 10 bases. V shed 0 bases and J 7 bases; nucleotides not matched to a gene: 5. The CDR3 loop spans 15 amino acids. Germline CDR1 is LNHDA and CDR2 is SQIVND (reference sequence). The CDR3 reads CASSIDPGQGFGYTF. CDR3 bases: TGTGCCAGTAGTATAGACCCGGGACAGGGGTTTGGCTACACCTTC.

Only one count was recorded for this clone. V usage is TRBV5-1 and J usage is TRBJ2-7; 8 nucleotides line up with TRBD2. V lost 2 bases and J lost 5; bases outside the gene matches: 6. The length of the CDR3 is 14 residues. The V gene's germline CDR1 is SGHRS and CDR2 YFSETQ. The CDR3 loop is CASSLPGGGNEQYF. The CDR3 coding sequence is TGCGCCAGCAGCTTACCCGGGGGGGGGAACGAGCAGTACTTC.

CDR3 nucleotides: TGCGCCAGCAGCGTGGGGACAGGGGATAATTCACCCCTCCACTTT. The encoded protein is CASSVGTGDNSPLHF. V usage is TRBV5-1 and J usage is TRBJ1-6; TRBD1 agrees at 10 bases. The CDR3 loop spans 15 amino acids. Trimming removed 4 bases from V and 5 bases from J; junction bases left unmatched: 3. The germline gives CDR1 SGHRS, CDR2 YFSETQ. Complete variable domain (other parts from reference TRBV5-1 and TRBJ1-6): KAGVTQTPRYLIKTRGQQVTLSCSPISGHRSVSWYQQTPGQGLQFLFEYFSETQRNKGNFPGRFSGRQFSNSRSEMNVSTLELGDSALYLCASSVGTGDNSPLHFGNGTRLTVT.

The sample holds a few counts of this clone. This rearrangement joins TRBV12-3 or TRBV12-4 to TRBJ1-2; D is perhaps TRBD1 (6 bases). The CDR3 totals 12 residues. Deletions cut 8 bases from V and 5 bases from J, with 12 bases between. CDR3: CASGGLPYGYTF. CDR3 DNA: TGTGCCAGCGGGGGCCTGCCGTATGGCTACACCTTC.

The chain has TRBV5-1 and TRBJ2-2; 11 nucleotides agree with TRBD1. CDR3 size: 16 residues. CDR1 SGHRS and CDR2 YFSETQ come from the germline V gene. V shed 6 bases, J shed 4 bases, and the junction held 8 bases outside the gene matches. The CDR3 DNA reads TGCGCCAGCAACCCCGGGGACAGGGGGGCCACCGGGGAGCTGTTTTTT. It specifies CASNPGDRGATGELFF. The variable domain in full, with the rest retrieved from reference TRBV5-1 and TRBJ2-2, is KAGVTQTPRYLIKTRGQQVTLSCSPISGHRSVSWYQQTPGQGLQFLFEYFSETQRNKGNFPGRFSGRQFSNSRSEMNVSTLELGDSALYLCASNPGDRGATGELFFGEGSRLTVL.

V gene TRBV29-1 combines with J gene TRBJ1-2; D may be TRBD1 (5 bases). The CDR3 spans 13 residues. In germline, CDR1 is SQVTM, CDR2 ANQGSEA. Trimming shortened V by 3 bases and J by 8 bases, and 16 bases separated the two germline ends. The chain's CDR3 is CSVELTAALGYTF. In DNA, the CDR3 is TGCAGCGTTGAGTTGACAGCCGCCCTGGGCTACACCTTC.

This clone has more than one count but fewer than ten. The chain has TRBV3-1 (or the pseudogene TRBV3-2) and TRBJ2-2; no clear D. V lost 5 bases and J lost 6, with 7 bases in between. Germline V CDR1 and CDR2: LGHDT, YNNKEL (reference sequence). The CDR3 length is 12 residues. In nucleotides, the CDR3 is TGTGCCAGCAGCTTAGTATCCGGGGAGCTGTTTTTT. Its protein is CASSLVSGELFF.

The chain couples TRBV9 to TRBJ2-5, with a tentative D call TRBD1 (6 bases). Germline assignment: CDR1 SGDLS and CDR2 YYNGEE. Trimming removed 4 bases from V and 1 base from J, with 14 bases in between. The CDR3 extends over 15 amino acids. The CDR3 DNA sequence: TGTGCCAGCAGCCGAGACGACAGGACCCAAGAGACCCAGTACTTC. Translating it yields CASSRDDRTQETQYF.

The chain links TRBV9 to TRBJ1-1; D possibly corresponds to TRBD1 (5 bases). Germline-derived CDR1 and CDR2 are SGDLS and YYNGEE. This CDR3 comprises 14 residues. The V end was cut by 3 bases, the J end by 0 bases, with 9 bases between. The CDR3 DNA reads as TGTGCCAGCAGCGAGGGGCTGATGAACACTGAAGCTTTCTTT. It specifies CASSEGLMNTEAFF.

The chain combines TRBV10-2 with TRBJ1-2; the match to TRBD1 covers 8 bases. The junction had 4 bases not matched to a gene; V was cut back by 0 bases and J by 7 bases. This CDR3 has 14 amino acids. Germline assignment: CDR1 WSHSY and CDR2 SAAADI. The CDR3 bases are TGCGCCAGCAGTGAGTCGCAGGGGGCGCGTGGCTACACCTTC. Translation gives CASSESQGARGYTF.

J is TRBJ1-5 and V is TRBV19, with 8 bases that match TRBD1. The CDR3 loop spans 16 amino acids. The junction had 10 bases not matched to a gene; V was cut back by 5 bases and J by 4 bases. CDR1 is LNHDA, CDR2 SQIVND, per germline (reference sequence). The CDR3: CASSGPTGARNQPQHF. CDR3 nucleotides: TGTGCCAGTAGTGGGCCGACAGGGGCCCGGAATCAGCCCCAGCATTTT.

The chain joins TRBV9 to TRBJ1-1; D might be TRBD1 (5 bases). CDR1 is SGDLS, CDR2 YYNGEE, per germline. The CDR3 totals 16 residues. The V end lost 0 bases, the J end lost 6 bases, and 18 bases lay between the germline ends. The CDR3 nucleotides read TGTGCCAGCAGCGTAGTTGCGCGGCAGGGTTCGGCTGAAGCTTTCTTT. It is translated as CASSVVARQGSAEAFF.

This sequence joins TRBV5-3 and TRBJ1-2; possibly TRBD1 for D (6 bases). TRBV5-3 is reported as an ORF; its role is uncertain. The V and J ends lost 8 bases and 9 bases respectively, with 11 bases between them. The CDR3 covers 10 residues. The CDR3 DNA reads as TGTGCCAGGATACAGGGTTGCTACACCTTC. The encoded protein is CARIQGCYTF.

This chain links TRBV18 with TRBJ1-5; 8 nucleotides match TRBD1. V lost 6 bases, J lost 2 bases, and 9 bases stayed unmatched. CDR3 length: 16 amino acids. Germline-derived CDR1 and CDR2 are KGHSH and LQKENI. In DNA form, the CDR3 reads TGTGCCAGCTCGCGAAAACAGGGGGGTGGCAATCAGCCCCAGCATTTT. Encoded protein: CASSRKQGGGNQPQHF.

V gene TRBV12-5 combines with J gene TRBJ2-1, with TRBD1 matching 8 bases. This CDR3 region has 13 residues. J was trimmed by 7 bases and V by 1 base; bases with no gene match: 0. Germline assignment: CDR1 LGHNT and CDR2 FRNRAP. DNA for the CDR3: TGTGCTAGTGGTTTGGGACAGGGGAATGAGCAGTTCTTC. Protein product: CASGLGQGNEQFF.

The chain recombines TRBV6-5 with TRBJ2-5; D is undetermined. Germline V gene data show CDR1 as MNHEY and CDR2 as SVGAGI. Trimming left V 5 bases short and J 5 bases short, with 15 bases between. This CDR3 has 14 residues. CDR3 DNA: TGTGCCAGCAGTACTGAGGTGGATTGGGAGACCCAGTACTTC. Translating it yields CASSTEVDWETQYF.